The sequence of this T cell receptor (beta chain) was determined in a study of CD8+ T cells in alopecia areata. Study as a whole: Treatment ran 6 to 18 months, with 6 months of follow-up afterward.

V was clipped by 8 bases and J by 10 bases, with 18 bases between them. CDR3 length: 12 amino acids. Germline loops: CDR1 SQVTM, CDR2 ANQGSEA. Extracted from the samples, RNA was reverse transcribed into cDNA to serve as the sequencing template. The repertoire was sequenced with immunoSEQ multiplex PCR; TCRdb's copy has only in-frame clones and lacks some. In the table there are about 150,000 clones, around half of which are singletons. The starting material was CD8+ T cells sorted from blood, obtained at week 0. The sequence was collected from a human donor with alopecia areata. The chain has TRBV29-1 and TRBJ2-1; D gene ambiguous. CDR3 sequence: CSTPQGLSEQFF. Here the CDR3 DNA reads TGCAGCACACCCCAAGGGTTAAGCGAGCAGTTCTTC.